This is a list of T cell receptor beta chains from one sample in a study of shared clonotypes between healthy human individuals. The protocol was immunoSEQ multiplex PCR, while the TCRdb copy is restricted to in-frame clones and leaves out a portion. The sample carries about 1.1 million clones, 75% to 80% recorded once. The sample comprised memory CD4+ T cells from PBMCs. All receptors come from a young man in good health. Some clones in this sample may be carry-over from other donors' samples. CDR3s include the opening cysteine and the closing phenylalanine or tryptophan.

J gene,CDR3 length,V gene,CDR3 protein
TRBJ2-2,15,TRBV19,CASSISAGYTGELFF
TRBJ2-3,16,TRBV9,CASSVAGALSTDTQYF
TRBJ2-7,16,TRBV6-5,CASSYSGSTLQGEQYF
TRBJ1-1,17,TRBV10-3,CAIRPTQGAVSNTEAFF
TRBJ1-4,14,TRBV28,CASSSPATNEKLFF
TRBJ2-7,16,TRBV5-4,CASSKSGTSGSYEQYF
TRBJ2-6,15,TRBV19,CASSLQGFGANVLTF
TRBJ1-3,13,TRBV6-1,CASSEDRGDTIYF
TRBJ2-2,12,TRBV7-9,CASSPRTGELFF
TRBJ2-5,14,TRBV5-4,CASSFSGVAETQYF
TRBJ2-7,14,TRBV5-1,CASRPTTDSYEQYF
TRBJ1-1,13,TRBV29-1,CSVEPGYGTEAFF
TRBJ2-7,16,TRBV4-1,CASSQGYRQTAYEQYF
TRBJ1-3,16,TRBV4-1,CASSSPGQGRRNTIYF
TRBJ2-3,18,TRBV5-1,CASSLAGRGSGGTDTQYF
TRBJ2-2,13,TRBV6-6,CASRSSNTGELFF
TRBJ2-3,13,TRBV28,CASRLSGSDTQYF
TRBJ2-7,11,TRBV28,CASSLRYEQYF
TRBJ2-1,11,TRBV28,CASSYRDRGFF
TRBJ1-2,11,TRBV20-1,CSASSNYGYTF
TRBJ2-1,16,TRBV21-1,CASSKDWGQGANEQFF
TRBJ2-2,16,TRBV5-6,CASSPGTSGRSGELFF
TRBJ1-4,15,TRBV7-8,CASRREGTGGEKLFF
TRBJ2-1,16,TRBV28,CASSFPSGRGYNEQFF
TRBJ2-3,15,TRBV11-1,CASSLVTAGGYTQYF
TRBJ2-5,15,TRBV5-1,CASSLSPRSEETQYF
TRBJ2-1,13,TRBV9,CASSVVQGNEQFF
TRBJ2-7,15,TRBV6-6,CASSTRTGGAYEQYF
TRBJ1-4,15,TRBV7-2,CASSTQLGRDEKLFF
TRBJ2-2,17,TRBV7-2,CASSSRPRERVTGELFF
TRBJ2-7,15,TRBV30,CAWSYGLAGYYEQYF
TRBJ2-3,13,TRBV14,CASSPFGGDTQYF
TRBJ2-1,15,TRBV12-5,CASGLRVGSYNEQFF
TRBJ2-7,16,TRBV14,CASSHPTSGRAGEQYF